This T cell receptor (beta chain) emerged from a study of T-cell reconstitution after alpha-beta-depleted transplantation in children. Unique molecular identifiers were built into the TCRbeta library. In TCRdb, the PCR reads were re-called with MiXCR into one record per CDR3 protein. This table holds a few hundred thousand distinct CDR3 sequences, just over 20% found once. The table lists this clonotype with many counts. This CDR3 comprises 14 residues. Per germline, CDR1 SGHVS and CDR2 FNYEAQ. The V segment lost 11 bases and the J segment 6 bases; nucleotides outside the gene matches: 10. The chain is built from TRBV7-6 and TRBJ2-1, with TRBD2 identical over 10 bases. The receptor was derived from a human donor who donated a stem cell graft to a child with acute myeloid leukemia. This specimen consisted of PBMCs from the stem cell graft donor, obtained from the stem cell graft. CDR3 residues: CAVLLAGEGNEQFF. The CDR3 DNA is TGTGCCGTGCTCCTAGCGGGAGAGGGCAATGAGCAGTTCTTC. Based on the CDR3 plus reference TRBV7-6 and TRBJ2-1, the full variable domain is GAGVSQSPRYKVTKRGQDVALRCDPISGHVSLYWYRQALGQGPEFLTYFNYEAQQDKSGLPNDRFSAERPEGSISTLTIQRTEQRDSAMYRCAVLLAGEGNEQFFGPGTRLTVL.